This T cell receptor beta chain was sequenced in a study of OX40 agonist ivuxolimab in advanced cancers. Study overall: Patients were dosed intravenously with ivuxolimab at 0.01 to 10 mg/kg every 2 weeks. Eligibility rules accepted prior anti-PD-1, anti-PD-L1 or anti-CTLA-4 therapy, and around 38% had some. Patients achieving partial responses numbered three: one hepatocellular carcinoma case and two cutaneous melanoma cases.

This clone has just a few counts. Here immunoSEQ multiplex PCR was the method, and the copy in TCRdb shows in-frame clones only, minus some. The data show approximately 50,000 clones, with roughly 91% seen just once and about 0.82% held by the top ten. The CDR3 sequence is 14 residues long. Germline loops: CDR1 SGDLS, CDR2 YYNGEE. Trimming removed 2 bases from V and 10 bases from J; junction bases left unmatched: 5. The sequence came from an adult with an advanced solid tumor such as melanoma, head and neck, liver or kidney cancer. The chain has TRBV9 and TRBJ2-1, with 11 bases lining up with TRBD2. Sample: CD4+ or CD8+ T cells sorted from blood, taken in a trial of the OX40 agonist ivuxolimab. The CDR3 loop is CASSVQSSGGEQFF. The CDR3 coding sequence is TGTGCCAGCAGCGTCCAATCTAGCGGGGGGGAGCAGTTCTTC.